This TCR beta chain comes out of a study of blood T cell repertoires in COVID-19. Study-level background: The origin of the acute and convalescent COVID-19 samples was the United States, Italy and Spain. From T cells, B-cell-depleted T cells, or PBMCs came the material, which was cDNA or gDNA.

In the original processing: Amplification with reference gene primers provided the estimates of nucleated cell counts. Method: immunoSEQ multiplex PCR; TCRdb's copy keeps in-frame clones and lacks some. Clone size and V and J calls were adopted from that table, with D and trimming inferred from the DNA. The profile shows more than 95,000 clones, about three quarters of them singletons. CDR3 length: 15 amino acids. Germline V lookup: CDR1 SGHTA, CDR2 FQGNSA. V lost 8 bases, J lost 6 bases, and 9 bases stayed unmatched. This sequence was found in a woman in her sixties or seventies with acute or convalescent COVID-19. V gene TRBV7-2 combines with J gene TRBJ2-2; 10 bases align to TRBD2. The source material was peripheral blood. The CDR3 loop is CASGTSGVLAGELFF. CDR3 DNA sequence: TGTGCCAGCGGAACTAGCGGGGTTTTGGCCGGGGAGCTGTTTTTT.